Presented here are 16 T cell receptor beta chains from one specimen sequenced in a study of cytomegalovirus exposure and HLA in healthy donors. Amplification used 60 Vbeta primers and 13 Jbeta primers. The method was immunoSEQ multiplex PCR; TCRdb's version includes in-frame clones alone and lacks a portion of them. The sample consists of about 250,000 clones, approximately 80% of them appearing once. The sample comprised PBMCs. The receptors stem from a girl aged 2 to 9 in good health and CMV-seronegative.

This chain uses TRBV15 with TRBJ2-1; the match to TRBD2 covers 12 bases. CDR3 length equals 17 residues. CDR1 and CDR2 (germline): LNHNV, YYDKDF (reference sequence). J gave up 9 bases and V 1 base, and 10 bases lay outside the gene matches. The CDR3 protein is CATSRGTWTSGKGEQFF. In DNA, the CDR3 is TGTGCCACCAGCAGAGGCACATGGACTAGCGGGAAGGGTGAGCAGTTCTTC.

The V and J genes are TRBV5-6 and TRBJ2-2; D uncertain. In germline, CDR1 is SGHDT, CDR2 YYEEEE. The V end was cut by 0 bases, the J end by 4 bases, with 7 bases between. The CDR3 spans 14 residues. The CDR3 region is CASSLGRSTGELFF. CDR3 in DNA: TGTGCCAGCAGCTTGGGCCGGAGCACCGGGGAGCTGTTTTTT.

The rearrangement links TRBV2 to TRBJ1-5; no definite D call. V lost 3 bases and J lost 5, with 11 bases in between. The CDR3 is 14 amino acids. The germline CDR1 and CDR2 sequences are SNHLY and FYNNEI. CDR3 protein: CASSEMGRDQPQHF. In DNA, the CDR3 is TGTGCCAGCAGTGAGATGGGGAGGGATCAGCCCCAGCATTTT.

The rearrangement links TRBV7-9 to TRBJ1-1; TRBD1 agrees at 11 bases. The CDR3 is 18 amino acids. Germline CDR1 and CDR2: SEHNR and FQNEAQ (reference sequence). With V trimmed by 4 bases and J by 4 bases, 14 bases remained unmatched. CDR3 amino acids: CASSSVPGQGDLSTEAFF. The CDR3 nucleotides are TGTGCCAGCAGCTCCGTACCGGGACAGGGGGATCTGAGCACTGAAGCTTTCTTT.

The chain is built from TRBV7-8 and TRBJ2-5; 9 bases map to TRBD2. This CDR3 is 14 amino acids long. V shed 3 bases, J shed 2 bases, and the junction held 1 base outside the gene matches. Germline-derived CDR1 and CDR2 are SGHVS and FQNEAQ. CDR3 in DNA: TGTGCCAGCAGCTTTACTAGCGGGCAAGAGACCCAGTACTTC. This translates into CASSFTSGQETQYF.

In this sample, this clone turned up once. The CDR3 DNA reads TGTGCCAGCAGCTTCCTAGCGGGAGTTTATAATGAGCAGTTCTTC. Residues: CASSFLAGVYNEQFF. J is TRBJ2-1 and V is TRBV7-9; 10 bases align to TRBD2. From germline, CDR1 is SEHNR and CDR2 FQNEAQ (reference sequence). Trimming at V came to 3 bases and at J to 7 bases, leaving 6 bases not matched to a gene. CDR3 size: 15 residues.

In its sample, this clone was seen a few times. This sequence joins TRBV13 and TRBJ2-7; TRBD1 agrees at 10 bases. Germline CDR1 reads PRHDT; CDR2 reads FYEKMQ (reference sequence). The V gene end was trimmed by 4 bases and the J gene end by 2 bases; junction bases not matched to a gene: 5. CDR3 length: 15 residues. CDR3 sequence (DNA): TGTGCCAGCAGCTCAACCGGGACAGGGGCCTACGAGCAGTACTTC. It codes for CASSSTGTGAYEQYF.

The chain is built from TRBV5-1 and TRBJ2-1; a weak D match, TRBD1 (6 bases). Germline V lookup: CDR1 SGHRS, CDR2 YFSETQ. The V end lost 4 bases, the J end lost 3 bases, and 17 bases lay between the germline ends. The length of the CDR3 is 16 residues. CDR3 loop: CASSVLYRDVYNEQFF. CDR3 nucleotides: TGCGCCAGCAGCGTACTCTACAGGGATGTCTACAATGAGCAGTTCTTC. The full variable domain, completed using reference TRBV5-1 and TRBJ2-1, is KAGVTQTPRYLIKTRGQQVTLSCSPISGHRSVSWYQQTPGQGLQFLFEYFSETQRNKGNFPGRFSGRQFSNSRSEMNVSTLELGDSALYLCASSVLYRDVYNEQFFGPGTRLTVL.

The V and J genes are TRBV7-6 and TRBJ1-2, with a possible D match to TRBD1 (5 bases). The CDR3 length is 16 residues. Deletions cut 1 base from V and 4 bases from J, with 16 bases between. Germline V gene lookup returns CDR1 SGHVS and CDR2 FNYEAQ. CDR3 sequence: CASSLGGGPTVYGYTF. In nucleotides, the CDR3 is TGTGCCAGCAGCTTAGGGGGGGGTCCGACCGTCTATGGCTACACCTTC. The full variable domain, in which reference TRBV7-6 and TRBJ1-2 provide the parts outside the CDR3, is GAGVSQSPRYKVTKRGQDVALRCDPISGHVSLYWYRQALGQGPEFLTYFNYEAQQDKSGLPNDRFSAERPEGSISTLTIQRTEQRDSAMYRCASSLGGGPTVYGYTFGSGTRLTVV.

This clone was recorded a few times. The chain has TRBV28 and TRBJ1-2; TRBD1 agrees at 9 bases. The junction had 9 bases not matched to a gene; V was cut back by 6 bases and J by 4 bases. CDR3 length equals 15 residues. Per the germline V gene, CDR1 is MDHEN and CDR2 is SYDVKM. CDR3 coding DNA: TGTGCCAGCAGCCTAGGGACAGGGTACGGCTATGGCTACACCTTC. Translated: CASSLGTGYGYGYTF.

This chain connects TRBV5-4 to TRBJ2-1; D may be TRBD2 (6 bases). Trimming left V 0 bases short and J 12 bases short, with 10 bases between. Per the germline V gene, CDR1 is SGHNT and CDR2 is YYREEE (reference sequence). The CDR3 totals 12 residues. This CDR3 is CASSLGVGGQFF. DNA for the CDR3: TGTGCCAGCAGCTTGGGGGTGGGGGGGCAGTTCTTC. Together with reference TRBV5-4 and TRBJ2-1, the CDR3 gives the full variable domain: ETGVTQSPTHLIKTRGQQVTLRCSSQSGHNTVSWYQQALGQGPQFIFQYYREEENGRGNFPPRFSGLQFPNYSSELNVNALELDDSALYLCASSLGVGGQFFGPGTRLTVL.

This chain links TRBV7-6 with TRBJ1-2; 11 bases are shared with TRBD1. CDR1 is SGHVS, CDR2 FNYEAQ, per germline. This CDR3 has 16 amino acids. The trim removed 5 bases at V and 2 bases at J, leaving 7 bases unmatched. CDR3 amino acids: CASSPLGDRGNYGYTF. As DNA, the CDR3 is TGTGCCAGCAGCCCCCTGGGGGACAGGGGGAACTATGGCTACACCTTC. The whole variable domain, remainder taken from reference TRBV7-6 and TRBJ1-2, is GAGVSQSPRYKVTKRGQDVALRCDPISGHVSLYWYRQALGQGPEFLTYFNYEAQQDKSGLPNDRFSAERPEGSISTLTIQRTEQRDSAMYRCASSPLGDRGNYGYTFGSGTRLTVV.

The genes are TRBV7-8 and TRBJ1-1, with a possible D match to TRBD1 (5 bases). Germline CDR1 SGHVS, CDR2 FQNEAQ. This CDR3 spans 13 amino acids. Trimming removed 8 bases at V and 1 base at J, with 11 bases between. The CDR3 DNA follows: TGTGCCAGCCAAGGGGCTACGAACACTGAAGCTTTCTTT. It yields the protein CASQGATNTEAFF.

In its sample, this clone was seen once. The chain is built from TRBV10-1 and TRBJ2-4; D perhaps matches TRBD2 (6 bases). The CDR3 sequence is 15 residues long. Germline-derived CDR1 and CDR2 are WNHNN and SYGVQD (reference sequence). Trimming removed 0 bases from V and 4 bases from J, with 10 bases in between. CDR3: CASSESTREKNIQYF. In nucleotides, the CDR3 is TGCGCCAGCAGTGAGTCGACACGGGAGAAAAACATTCAGTACTTC.

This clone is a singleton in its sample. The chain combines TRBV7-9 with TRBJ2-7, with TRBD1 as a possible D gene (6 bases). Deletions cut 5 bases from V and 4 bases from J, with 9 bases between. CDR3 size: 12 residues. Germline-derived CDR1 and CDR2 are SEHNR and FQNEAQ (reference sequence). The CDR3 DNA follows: TGTGCCAGCAGCCCGGACAGATACGAGCAGTACTTC. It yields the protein CASSPDRYEQYF. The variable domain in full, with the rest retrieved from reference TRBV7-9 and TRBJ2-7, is DTGVSQNPRHKITKRGQNVTFRCDPISEHNRLYWYRQTLGQGPEFLTYFQNEAQLEKSRLLSDRFSAERPKGSFSTLEIQRTEQGDSAMYLCASSPDRYEQYFGPGTRLTVT.

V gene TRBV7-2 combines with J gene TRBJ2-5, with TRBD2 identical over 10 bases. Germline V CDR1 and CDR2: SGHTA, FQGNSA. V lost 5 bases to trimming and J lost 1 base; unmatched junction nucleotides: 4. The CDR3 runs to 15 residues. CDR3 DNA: TGTGCCAGCAGCAGGGAGCGGGGGGGCCAAGAGACCCAGTACTTC. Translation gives CASSRERGGQETQYF. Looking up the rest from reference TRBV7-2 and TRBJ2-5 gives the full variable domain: GAGVSQSPSNKVTEKGKDVELRCDPISGHTALYWYRQSLGQGLEFLIYFQGNSAPDKSGLPSDRFSAERTGGSVSTLTIQRTQQEDSAVYLCASSRERGGQETQYFGPGTRLLVL.